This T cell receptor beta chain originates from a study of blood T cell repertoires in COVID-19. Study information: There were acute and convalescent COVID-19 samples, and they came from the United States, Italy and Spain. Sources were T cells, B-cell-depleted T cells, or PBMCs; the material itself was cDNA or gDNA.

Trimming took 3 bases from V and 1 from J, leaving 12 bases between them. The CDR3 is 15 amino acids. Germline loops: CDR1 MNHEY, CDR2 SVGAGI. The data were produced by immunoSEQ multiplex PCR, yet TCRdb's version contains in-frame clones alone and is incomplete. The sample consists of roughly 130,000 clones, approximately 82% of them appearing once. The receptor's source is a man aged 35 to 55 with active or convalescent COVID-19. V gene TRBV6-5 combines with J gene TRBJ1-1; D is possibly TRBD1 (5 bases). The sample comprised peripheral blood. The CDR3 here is CASSYWGGGNTEAFF. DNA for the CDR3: TGTGCCAGCAGTTATTGGGGGGGAGGGAACACTGAAGCTTTCTTT.